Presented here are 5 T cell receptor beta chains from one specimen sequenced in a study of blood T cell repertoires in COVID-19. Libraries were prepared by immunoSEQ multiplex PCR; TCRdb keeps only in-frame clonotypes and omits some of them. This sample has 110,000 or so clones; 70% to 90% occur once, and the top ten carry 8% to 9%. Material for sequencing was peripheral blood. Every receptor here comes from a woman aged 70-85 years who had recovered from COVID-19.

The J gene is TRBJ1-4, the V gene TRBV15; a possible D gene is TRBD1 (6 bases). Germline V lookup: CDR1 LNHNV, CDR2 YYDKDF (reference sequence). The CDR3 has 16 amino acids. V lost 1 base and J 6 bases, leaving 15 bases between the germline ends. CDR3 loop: CATSRGSGGGHEKLFF. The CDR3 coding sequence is TGTGCCACCAGCAGAGGGTCGGGAGGGGGGCATGAAAAACTGTTTTTT.

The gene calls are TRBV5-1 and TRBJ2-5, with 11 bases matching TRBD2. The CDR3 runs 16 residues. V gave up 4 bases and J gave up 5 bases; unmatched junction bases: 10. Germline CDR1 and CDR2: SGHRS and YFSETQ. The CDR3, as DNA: TGCGCCAGCAGCCGGGGTAGCGGGGGGGCCCACGAGACCCAGTACTTC. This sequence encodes CASSRGSGGAHETQYF. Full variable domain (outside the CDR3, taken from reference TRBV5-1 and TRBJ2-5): KAGVTQTPRYLIKTRGQQVTLSCSPISGHRSVSWYQQTPGQGLQFLFEYFSETQRNKGNFPGRFSGRQFSNSRSEMNVSTLELGDSALYLCASSRGSGGAHETQYFGPGTRLLVL.

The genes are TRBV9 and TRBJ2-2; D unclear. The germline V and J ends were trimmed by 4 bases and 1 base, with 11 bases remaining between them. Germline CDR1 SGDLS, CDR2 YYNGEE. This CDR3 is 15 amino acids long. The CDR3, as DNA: TGTGCCAGCAGCCCCAGGTCCCAGAACACCGGGGAGCTGTTTTTT. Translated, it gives CASSPRSQNTGELFF.

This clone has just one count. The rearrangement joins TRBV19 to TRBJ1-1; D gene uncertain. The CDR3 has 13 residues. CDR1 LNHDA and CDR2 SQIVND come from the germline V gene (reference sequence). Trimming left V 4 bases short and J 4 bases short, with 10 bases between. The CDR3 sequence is CASSSGLGTEAFF. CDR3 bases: TGTGCCAGTAGTAGCGGGTTGGGCACTGAAGCTTTCTTT.

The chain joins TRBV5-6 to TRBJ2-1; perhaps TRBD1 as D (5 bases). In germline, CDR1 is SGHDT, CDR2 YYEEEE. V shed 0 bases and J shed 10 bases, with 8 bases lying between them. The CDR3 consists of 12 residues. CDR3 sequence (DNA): TGTGCCAGCAGCTTGGAGGCAGGGGAGCAGTTCTTC. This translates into CASSLEAGEQFF.